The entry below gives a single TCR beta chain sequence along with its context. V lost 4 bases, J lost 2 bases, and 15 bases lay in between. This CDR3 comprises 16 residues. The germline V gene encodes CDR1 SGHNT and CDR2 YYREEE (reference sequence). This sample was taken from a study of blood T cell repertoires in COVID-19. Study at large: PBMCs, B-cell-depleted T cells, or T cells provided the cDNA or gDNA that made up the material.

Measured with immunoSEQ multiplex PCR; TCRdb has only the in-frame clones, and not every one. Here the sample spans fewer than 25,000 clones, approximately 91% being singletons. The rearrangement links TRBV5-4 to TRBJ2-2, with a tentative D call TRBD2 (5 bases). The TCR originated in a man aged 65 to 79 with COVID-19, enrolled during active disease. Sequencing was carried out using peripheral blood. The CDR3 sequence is CASSLGRAANTGELFF. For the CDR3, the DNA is TGTGCCAGCAGCCTCGGTCGAGCGGCCAACACCGGGGAGCTGTTTTTT.